The clone carrying this T cell receptor beta chain was counted a single time. The antigen remains undetermined. One end of the junction does not line up with germline, which may come from a read error. Each 20-30 mg portion of unsorted bulk tissue served as the source for co-extraction of RNA and DNA. Each tumor sample had over 90% viable tumor cells. Germline-derived CDR1 and CDR2 are MDHEN and SYDVKM. This CDR3 contains 14 residues. The sample originates from a study of tumor-infiltrating lymphocytes in primary liver carcinoma. About the study: Participating patients were men and women between 30 and 69 years old. The study's findings and limits: Against blood, tumors held a significantly higher top-250-clone fraction (p = 0.039).

Priming with a constant-region primer yielded TCR beta cDNA from about 450 ng total RNA. Three rounds of nested multiplex PCR with slightly modified ARM-PCR produced TCR beta libraries. PCR rounds one and two used TRBV1-TRBV30 forward primers with a C-beta reverse primer for around 11 cycles each. TCRdb reprocessed the multiplex PCR reads via MiXCR and lists one record per CDR3 protein. This sample yields under 110,000 distinct CDR3 sequences, of which around two thirds are seen a single time; around 10% belongs to the top ten. This chain connects TRBV28 to TRBJ2-3, with TRBD1 as a possible D gene (5 bases). The better agreement between TRBJ1-5 and the DNA end casts doubt on the J call. Sequenced material: liver tumor tissue from sampling region 2. Subset of the sample: tumor region T2, inferior pole. The TCR was taken from a woman aged 60-75 years with primary liver carcinoma and hepatitis B virus infection. The CDR3 protein is CTSEAGGNTDTQHF. The CDR3 DNA sequence: TGTACCAGCGAGGCGGGGGGAAACACAGATACGCAGCATTTT.